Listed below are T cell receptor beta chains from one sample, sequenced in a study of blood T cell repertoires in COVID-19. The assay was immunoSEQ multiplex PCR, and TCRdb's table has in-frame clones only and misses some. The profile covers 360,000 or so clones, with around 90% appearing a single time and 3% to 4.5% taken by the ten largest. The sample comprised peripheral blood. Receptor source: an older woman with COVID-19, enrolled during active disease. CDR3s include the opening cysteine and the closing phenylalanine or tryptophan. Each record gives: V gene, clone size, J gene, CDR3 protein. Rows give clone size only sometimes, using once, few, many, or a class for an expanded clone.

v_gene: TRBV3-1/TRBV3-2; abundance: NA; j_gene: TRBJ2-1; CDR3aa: CASSQWTSGGTGEQFF
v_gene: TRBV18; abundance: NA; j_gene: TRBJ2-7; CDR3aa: CASSPREPAEQYF
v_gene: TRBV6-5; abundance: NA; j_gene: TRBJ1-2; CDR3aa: CASSSGRGLYGYTF
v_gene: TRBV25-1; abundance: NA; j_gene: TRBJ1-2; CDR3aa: CASSEYGRGKDYGYTF
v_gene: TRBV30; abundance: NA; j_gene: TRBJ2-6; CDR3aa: CAWMVKGRGMAGANVLTF
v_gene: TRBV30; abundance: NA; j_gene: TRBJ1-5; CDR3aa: CAWATGINQPQHF
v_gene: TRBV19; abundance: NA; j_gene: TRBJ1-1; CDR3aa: CASSIEEGALTEAFF
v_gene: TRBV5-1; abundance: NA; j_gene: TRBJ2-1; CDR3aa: CASSEAPGQGYNEQFF
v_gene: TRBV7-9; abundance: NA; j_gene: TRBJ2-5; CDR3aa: CASSLRQGQETQYF
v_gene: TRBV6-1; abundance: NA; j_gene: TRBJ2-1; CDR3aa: CASSEAQLAGEQFF
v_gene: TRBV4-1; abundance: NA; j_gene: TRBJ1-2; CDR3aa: CASSQDKGQAFSYTF
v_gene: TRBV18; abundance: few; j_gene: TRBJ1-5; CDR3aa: CASSPLPSETPQHF
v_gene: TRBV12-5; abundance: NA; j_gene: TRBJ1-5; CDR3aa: CASGLIQPNQPQHF
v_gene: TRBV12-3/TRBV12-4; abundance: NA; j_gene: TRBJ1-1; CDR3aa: CASSRDFGNEAFF
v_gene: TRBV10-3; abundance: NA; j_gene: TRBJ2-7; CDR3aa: CAIRQGTSYEQYF
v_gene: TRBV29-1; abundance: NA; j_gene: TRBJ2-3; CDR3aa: CSVVAGSEADTQYF
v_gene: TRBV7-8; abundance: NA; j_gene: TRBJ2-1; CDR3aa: CAGRSGGADEQFF
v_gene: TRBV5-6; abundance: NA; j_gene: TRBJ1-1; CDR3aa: CASSWKDRDGTEAFF
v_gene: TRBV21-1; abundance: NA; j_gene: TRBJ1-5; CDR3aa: CASSKAARRGNQPQHF
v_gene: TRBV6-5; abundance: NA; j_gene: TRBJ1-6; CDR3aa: CASSLFRFTPLHF
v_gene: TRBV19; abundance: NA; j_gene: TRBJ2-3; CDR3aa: CASSIRGGGASTDTQYF
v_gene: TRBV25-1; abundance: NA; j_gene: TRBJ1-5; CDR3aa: CASRMRGPGAQHF
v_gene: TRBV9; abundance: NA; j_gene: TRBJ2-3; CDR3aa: CASSVGEDTQYF
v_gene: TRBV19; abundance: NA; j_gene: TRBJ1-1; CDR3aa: CASSIPGRGTEAFF